This T cell receptor beta chain was identified in a study of T cells in Graves' hyperthyroidism and ophthalmopathy. General study results and limits: Classification by a 13 V-J model distinguished ophthalmopathy from stable hyperthyroidism. The model anticipated ophthalmopathy a median about six months pre-onset. Peripheral blood also featured most of the thyroid clonotypes expanded above 0.001.

Uncontrolled infections, other autoimmune diseases, pregnancy or lactation led to exclusion of patients. Germline lookup yields CDR1 SQVTM and CDR2 ANQGSEA. The CDR3 is 11 amino acids. V was trimmed by 7 bases and J by 5 bases, leaving 11 bases between them. On this clonotype itself: Antigen: not known.

Amplified TCR beta CDR3 regions came from RNA transcripts. First-round RT-PCR with HTBI primers amplified the TCR CDR3 region. TCRdb re-called the multiplex PCR reads through MiXCR, storing one row per CDR3 protein. The data contain approximately 510,000 distinct CDR3 sequences, over 35% of them singletons. The TCR comes from an adult woman with Graves' disease, either hyperthyroidism or ophthalmopathy (not recorded which). J is TRBJ2-5 and V is TRBV29-1, with D unclear. Sequencing was done on a sample of peripheral blood or thyroid tissue (not recorded which). Written as DNA, the CDR3 is TGCAGCGAACACATCGGGGAGACCCAGTACTTC. Translated: CSEHIGETQYF.